This TCR beta chain comes out of a study of human T cells and chemical hapten exposure. By share, this clonotype counts as medium-sized. TCRdb analysed the RACE reads with MiXCR anew, one entry per CDR3 protein. This sample has some 15,000 distinct CDR3 sequences, with roughly 17% found just once. Time point in this sample: patch test 1, 2 weeks after DPC sensitization. Treatment indicated: therapeutic diphenylcyclopropenone sensitization with weekly scalp DPC. CDR1 and CDR2 from the germline V gene are ENHRY and SYGVKD. With 0 bases clipped from V and 1 base from J, the junction kept 2 bases outside the gene matches. This CDR3 is built from 15 residues.

The clonotype originates from a woman under 40 with alopecia areata. Some clones in this sample may be carry-over from other donors' samples. The chain is built from TRBV10-3 and TRBJ2-5; the match to TRBD1 covers 7 bases. The sample here was whole blood, taken in connection with sensitization to the hapten diphenylcyclopropenone (DPC). CDR3 coding DNA: TGTGCCATCAGTGAGTCGACAGGGTCCCAAGAGACCCAGTACTTC. As protein: CAISESTGSQETQYF.